This T cell receptor beta chain was sequenced during a study of CD8+CD57+ T cells in acquired aplastic anemia. Study information: The DNA of sorted CD4+ and CD8+ cells averaged 3.2 ug.

A word on this clonotype: A read error may account for a junction end that differs from germline.

The CDR3 is made up of 13 amino acids. Germline-derived CDR1 and CDR2 are SGHTA and FQGNSA. Both TCR beta VDJ combination and CDR3 sequence profiling were carried out. Genomic DNA was the template for this profiling. TCRdb re-called the reads with MiXCR, one entry per CDR3 protein. This repertoire shows hundreds of thousands of distinct CDR3 sequences, 65% to 80% found once; its top ten account for under 5%. Sequencing input: sorted CD4+, CD8+, or CD8+CD57+ T cells (not recorded which) from PBMCs. The V and J genes are TRBV7-2 and TRBJ2-7, with unresolved D. The receptor was derived from a human donor in good health, serving as a control. Here the CDR3 DNA reads TGTGCCAGCAGTTTGCTGGTCTACTACGCGCAGTACTTC. Residues: CASSLLVYYAQYF.